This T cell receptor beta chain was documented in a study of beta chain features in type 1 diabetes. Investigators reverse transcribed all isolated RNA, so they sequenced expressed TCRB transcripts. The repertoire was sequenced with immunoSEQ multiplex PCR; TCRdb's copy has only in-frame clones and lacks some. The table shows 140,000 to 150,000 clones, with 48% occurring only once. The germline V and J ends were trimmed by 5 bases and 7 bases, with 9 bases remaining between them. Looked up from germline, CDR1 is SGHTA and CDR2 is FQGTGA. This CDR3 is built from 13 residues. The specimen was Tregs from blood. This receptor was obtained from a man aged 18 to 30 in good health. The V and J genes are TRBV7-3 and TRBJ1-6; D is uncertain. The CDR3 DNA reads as TGTGCCAGCAGCCCCGGGATCAATTCACCCCTCCACTTT. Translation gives CASSPGINSPLHF.